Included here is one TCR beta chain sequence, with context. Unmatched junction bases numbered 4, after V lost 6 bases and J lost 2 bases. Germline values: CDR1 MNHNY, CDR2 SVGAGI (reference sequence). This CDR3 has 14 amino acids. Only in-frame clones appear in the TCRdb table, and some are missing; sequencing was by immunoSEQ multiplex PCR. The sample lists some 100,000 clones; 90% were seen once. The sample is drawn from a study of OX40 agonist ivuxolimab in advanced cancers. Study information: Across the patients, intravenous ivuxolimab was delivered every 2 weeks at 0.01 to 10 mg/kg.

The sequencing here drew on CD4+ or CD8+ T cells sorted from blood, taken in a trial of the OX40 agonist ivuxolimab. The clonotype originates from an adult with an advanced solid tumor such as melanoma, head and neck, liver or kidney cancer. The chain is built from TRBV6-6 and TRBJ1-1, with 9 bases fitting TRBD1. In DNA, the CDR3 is TGTGCCAGCAGAGGACAGGGGACAAACACTGAAGCTTTCTTT. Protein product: CASRGQGTNTEAFF.